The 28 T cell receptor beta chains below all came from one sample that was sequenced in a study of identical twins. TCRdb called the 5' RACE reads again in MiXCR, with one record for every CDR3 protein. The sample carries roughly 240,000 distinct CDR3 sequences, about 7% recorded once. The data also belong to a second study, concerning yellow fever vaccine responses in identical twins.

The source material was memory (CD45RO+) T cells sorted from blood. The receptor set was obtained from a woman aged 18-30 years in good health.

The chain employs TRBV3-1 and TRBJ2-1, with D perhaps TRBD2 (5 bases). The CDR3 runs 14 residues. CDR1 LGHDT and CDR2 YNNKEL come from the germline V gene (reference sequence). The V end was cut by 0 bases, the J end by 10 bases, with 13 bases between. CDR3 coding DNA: TGTGCCAGCAGCCAAGATATCGGCCTAGCAGAGCAGTTCTTC. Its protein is CASSQDIGLAEQFF.

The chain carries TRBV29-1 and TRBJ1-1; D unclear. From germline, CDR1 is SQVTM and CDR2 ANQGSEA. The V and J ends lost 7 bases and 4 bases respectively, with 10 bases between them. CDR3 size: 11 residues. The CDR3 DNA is TGCAGCGGGCAGGAAGTCACTGAAGCTTTCTTT. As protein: CSGQEVTEAFF.

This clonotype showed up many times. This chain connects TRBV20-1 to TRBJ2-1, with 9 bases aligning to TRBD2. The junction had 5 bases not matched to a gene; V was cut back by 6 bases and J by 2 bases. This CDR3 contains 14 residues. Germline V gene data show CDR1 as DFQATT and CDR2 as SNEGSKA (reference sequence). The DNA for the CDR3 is TGCAGTGCACCCGCGGGGGGGACCTACAATGAGCAGTTCTTC. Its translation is CSAPAGGTYNEQFF.

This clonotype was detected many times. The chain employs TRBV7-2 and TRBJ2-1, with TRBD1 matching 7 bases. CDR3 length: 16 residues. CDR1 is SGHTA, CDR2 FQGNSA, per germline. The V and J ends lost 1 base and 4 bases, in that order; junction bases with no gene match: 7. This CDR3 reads CASSLDSRTGYNEQFF. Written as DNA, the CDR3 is TGTGCCAGCAGCTTAGACTCCCGGACAGGATACAATGAGCAGTTCTTC. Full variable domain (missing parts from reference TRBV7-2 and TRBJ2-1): GAGVSQSPSNKVTEKGKDVELRCDPISGHTALYWYRQSLGQGLEFLIYFQGNSAPDKSGLPSDRFSAERTGGSVSTLTIQRTQQEDSAVYLCASSLDSRTGYNEQFFGPGTRLTVL.

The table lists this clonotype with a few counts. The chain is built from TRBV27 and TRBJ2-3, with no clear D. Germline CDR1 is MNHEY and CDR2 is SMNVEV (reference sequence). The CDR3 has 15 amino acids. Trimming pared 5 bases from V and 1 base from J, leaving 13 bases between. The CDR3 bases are TGTGCCAGCAGTCCCCCCGCACGGCGCACAGATACGCAGTATTTT. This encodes CASSPPARRTDTQYF.

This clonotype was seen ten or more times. The CDR3 loop reads CASSKGVGVQFF. In DNA form, the CDR3 reads TGTGCCAGCAGCAAAGGTGTGGGGGTGCAGTTCTTC. The chain couples TRBV28 to TRBJ2-1; D is tentatively TRBD1 or TRBD2 (5 bases each). CDR1 and CDR2 (germline): MDHEN, SYDVKM. This CDR3 is 12 amino acids long. V was cut by 6 bases and J by 12 bases, with 15 bases left in between.

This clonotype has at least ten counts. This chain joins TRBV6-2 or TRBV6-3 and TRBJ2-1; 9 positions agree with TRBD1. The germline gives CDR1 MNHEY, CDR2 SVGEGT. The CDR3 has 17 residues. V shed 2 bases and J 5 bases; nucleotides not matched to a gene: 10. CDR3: CASSYPRGGTGNNEQFF. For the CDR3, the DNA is TGTGCCAGCAGTTACCCGAGAGGAGGGACAGGGAACAATGAGCAGTTCTTC.

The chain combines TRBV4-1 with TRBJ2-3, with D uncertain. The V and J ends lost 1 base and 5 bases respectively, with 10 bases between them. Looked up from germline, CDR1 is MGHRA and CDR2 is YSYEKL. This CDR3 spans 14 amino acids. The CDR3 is CASSQVGRIDTQYF. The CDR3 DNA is TGCGCCAGCAGCCAAGTTGGTAGGATAGATACGCAGTATTTT.

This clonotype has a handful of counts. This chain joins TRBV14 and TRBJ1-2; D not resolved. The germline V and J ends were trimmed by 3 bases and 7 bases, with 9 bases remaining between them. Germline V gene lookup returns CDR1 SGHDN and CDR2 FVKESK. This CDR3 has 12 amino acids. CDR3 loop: CASSHSISGYTF. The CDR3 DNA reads TGTGCCAGCAGCCATTCGATATCTGGCTACACCTTC.

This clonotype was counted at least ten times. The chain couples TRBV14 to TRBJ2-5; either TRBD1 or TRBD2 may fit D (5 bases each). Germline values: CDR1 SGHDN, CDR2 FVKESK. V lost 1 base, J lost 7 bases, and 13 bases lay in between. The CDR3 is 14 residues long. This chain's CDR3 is CASSQAGRDGTQYF. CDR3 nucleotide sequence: TGTGCCAGCAGCCAAGCGGGACGGGATGGGACCCAGTACTTC.

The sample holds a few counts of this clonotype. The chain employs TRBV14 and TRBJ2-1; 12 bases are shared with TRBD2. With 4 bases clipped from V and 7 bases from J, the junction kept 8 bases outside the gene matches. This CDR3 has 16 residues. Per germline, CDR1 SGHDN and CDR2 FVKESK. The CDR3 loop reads CASSRRLAGVGNEQFF. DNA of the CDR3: TGTGCCAGCAGCCGAAGACTAGCGGGAGTTGGAAATGAGCAGTTCTTC.

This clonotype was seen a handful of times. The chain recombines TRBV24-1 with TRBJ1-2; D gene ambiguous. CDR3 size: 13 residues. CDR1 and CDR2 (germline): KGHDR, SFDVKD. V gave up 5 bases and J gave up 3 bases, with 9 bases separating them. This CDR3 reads CATSVEDYYGYTF. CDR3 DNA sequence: TGTGCCACCAGTGTCGAGGATTACTATGGCTACACCTTC.

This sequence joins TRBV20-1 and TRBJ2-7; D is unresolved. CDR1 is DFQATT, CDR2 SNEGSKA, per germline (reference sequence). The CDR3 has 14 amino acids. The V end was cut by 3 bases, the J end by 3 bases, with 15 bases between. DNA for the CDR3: TGCAGTGCTAGCACCCCAGAGTACTTCTACGAGCAGTACTTC. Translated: CSASTPEYFYEQYF.

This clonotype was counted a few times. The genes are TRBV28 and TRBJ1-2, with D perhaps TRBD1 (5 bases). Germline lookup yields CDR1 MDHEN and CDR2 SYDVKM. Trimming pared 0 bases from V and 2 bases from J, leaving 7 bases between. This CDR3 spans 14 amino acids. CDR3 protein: CASSLWDKNYGYTF. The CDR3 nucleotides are TGTGCCAGCAGTTTATGGGACAAGAACTATGGCTACACCTTC.

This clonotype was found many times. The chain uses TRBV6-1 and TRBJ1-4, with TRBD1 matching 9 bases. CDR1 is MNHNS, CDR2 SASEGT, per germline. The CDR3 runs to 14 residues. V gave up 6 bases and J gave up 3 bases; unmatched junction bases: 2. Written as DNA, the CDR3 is TGTGCCAGCAGCCGGACAGGGGCTAATGAAAAACTGTTTTTT. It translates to CASSRTGANEKLFF.

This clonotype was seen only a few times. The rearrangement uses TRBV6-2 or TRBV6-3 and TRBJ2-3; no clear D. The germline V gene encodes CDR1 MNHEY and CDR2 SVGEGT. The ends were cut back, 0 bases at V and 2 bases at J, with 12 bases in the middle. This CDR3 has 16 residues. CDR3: CASSYSTPSITDTQYF. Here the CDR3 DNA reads TGTGCCAGCAGTTACTCGACCCCCAGCATCACAGATACGCAGTATTTT.

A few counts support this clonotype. The CDR3 spells CASSQQAGEQYV. The CDR3 bases are TGTGCCAGCAGCCAACAGGCTGGGGAGCAGTACGTC. This sequence joins TRBV3-1 and TRBJ2-7; D gene unclear. Germline V gene lookup returns CDR1 LGHDT and CDR2 YNNKEL (reference sequence). This CDR3 region has 12 residues. Trimming cost V 2 bases and J 7 bases, with 9 bases left between them.

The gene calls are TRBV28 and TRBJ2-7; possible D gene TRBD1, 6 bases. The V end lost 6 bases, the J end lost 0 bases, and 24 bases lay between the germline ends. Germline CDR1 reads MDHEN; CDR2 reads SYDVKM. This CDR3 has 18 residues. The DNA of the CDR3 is TGTGCCAGCAGCTCCCCTCTGTATCAGGGGATCGCCTCCTACGAGCAGTACGTC. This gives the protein CASSSPLYQGIASYEQYV.

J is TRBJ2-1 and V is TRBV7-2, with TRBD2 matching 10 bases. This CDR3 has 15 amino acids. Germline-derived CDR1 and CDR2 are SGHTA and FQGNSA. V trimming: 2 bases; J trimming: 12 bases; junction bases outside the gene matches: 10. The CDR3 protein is CASSLLWASGRRQFF. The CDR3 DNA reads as TGTGCCAGCAGCTTACTCTGGGCTAGCGGGAGAAGGCAGTTCTTC.

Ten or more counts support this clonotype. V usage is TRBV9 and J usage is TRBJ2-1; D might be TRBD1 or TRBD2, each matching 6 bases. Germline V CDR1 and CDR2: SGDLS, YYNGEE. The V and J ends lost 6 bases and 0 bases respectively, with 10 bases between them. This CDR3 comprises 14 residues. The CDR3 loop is CASTAGHSYNEQFF. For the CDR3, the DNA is TGTGCCAGCACGGCGGGACACTCCTACAATGAGCAGTTCTTC.

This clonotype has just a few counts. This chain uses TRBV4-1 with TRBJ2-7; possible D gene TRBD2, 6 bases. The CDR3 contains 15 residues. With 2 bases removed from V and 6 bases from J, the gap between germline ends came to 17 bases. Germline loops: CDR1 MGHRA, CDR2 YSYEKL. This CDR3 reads CASSQTGTAKTEQYF. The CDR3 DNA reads TGCGCCAGCAGCCAAACCGGGACTGCCAAAACCGAGCAGTACTTC.

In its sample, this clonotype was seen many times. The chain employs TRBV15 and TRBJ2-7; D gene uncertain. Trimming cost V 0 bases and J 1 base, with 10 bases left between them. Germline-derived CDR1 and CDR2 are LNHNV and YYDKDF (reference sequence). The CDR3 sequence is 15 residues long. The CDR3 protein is CATSRDPGSSYEQYF. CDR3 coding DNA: TGTGCCACCAGCAGAGATCCGGGCTCTTCCTACGAGCAGTACTTC.

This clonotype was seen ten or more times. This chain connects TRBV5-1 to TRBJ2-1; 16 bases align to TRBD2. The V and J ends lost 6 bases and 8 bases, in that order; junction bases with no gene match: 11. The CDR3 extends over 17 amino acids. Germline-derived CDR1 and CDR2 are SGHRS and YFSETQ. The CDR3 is CASKSPGLAGGPHEQFF. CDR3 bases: TGCGCCAGCAAATCTCCGGGACTAGCGGGAGGGCCCCATGAGCAGTTCTTC.

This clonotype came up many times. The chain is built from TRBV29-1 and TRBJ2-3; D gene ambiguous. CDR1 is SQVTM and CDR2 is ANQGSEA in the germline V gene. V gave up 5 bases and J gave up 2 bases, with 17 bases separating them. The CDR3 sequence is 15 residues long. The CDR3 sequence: CSVMGVRSVTDTQYF. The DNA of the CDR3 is TGCAGCGTTATGGGCGTAAGGAGCGTCACAGATACGCAGTATTTT.

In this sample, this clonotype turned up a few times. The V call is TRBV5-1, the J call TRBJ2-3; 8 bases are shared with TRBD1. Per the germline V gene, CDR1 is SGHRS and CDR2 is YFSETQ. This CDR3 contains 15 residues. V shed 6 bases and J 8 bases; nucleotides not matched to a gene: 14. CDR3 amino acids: CASIGQGGVAATQYF. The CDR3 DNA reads TGCGCCAGCATTGGACAGGGCGGCGTGGCTGCTACGCAGTATTTT.

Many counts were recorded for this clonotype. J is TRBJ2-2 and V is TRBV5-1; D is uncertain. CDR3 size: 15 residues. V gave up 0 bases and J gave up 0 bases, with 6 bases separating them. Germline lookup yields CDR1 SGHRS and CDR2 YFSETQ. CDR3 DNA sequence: TGCGCCAGCAGCTTGGCCGAAACGAACACCGGGGAGCTGTTTTTT. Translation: CASSLAETNTGELFF.

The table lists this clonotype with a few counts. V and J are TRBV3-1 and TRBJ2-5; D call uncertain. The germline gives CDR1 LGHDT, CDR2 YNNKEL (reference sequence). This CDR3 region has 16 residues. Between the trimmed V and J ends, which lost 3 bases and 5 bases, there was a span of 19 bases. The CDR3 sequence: CASSHSAVGADETQYF. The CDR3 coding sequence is TGTGCCAGCAGCCATTCCGCGGTGGGCGCGGATGAGACCCAGTACTTC.

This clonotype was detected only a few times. CDR3 bases: TGCAGTCAGGGGAGGTGGGACACTGAAGCTTTCTTT. As protein: CSQGRWDTEAFF. This sequence joins TRBV20-1 and TRBJ1-1, with D tentatively TRBD1 (6 bases). V gave up 8 bases and J gave up 3 bases, with 13 bases separating them. Germline CDR1 and CDR2: DFQATT and SNEGSKA (reference sequence). This CDR3 is built from 12 residues.